These 13 T cell receptor beta chains originate from one sample sequenced in a study of vaccination effects on CD4 cells after COVID-19. TCRdb keeps only in-frame clones here, not all; method: immunoSEQ multiplex PCR. Counted here are fewer than 70,000 clones, under 90% occurring once; the ten biggest clones make up about 12%. No antigen has been identified for these receptors. Pools of viral peptides were used by the ViraFEST assay to expand antigen-specific CD4+ T cells ahead of sequencing. Culturing for more than eight days preceded CD4+ T cell isolation. According to the study, vaccine recipients showed no prior SARS-CoV-2 infection and negative nucleocapsid antibodies. The starting material was CD4+ T cells from PBMCs cultured with SARS-CoV-2 spike peptides, obtained before COVID-19 vaccination. These receptor sequences come from a human donor who received a COVID-19 vaccine.

The rearrangement links TRBV6-6 to TRBJ1-1; D might be TRBD1 (5 bases). The V end was cut by 6 bases, the J end by 3 bases, with 8 bases between. Germline assignment: CDR1 MNHNY and CDR2 SVGAGI (reference sequence). The CDR3 is 12 amino acids. CDR3 coding DNA: TGTGCCAGCAGGACAGTGGACACTGAAGCTTTCTTT. Protein sequence: CASRTVDTEAFF.

The genes are TRBV10-3 and TRBJ1-5, with TRBD1 as a possible D gene (5 bases). From germline, CDR1 is ENHRY and CDR2 SYGVKD. CDR3 length: 15 amino acids. V shed 2 bases and J shed 2 bases, with 10 bases lying between them. The CDR3 DNA reads as TGTGCCATCAGTGAGGGGCAGGGTGGCAATCAGCCCCAGCATTTT. Translated: CAISEGQGGNQPQHF.

The chain uses TRBV25-1 and TRBJ1-2, with unresolved D. Germline assignment: CDR1 MGHDK and CDR2 SYGVNS. CDR3 length equals 11 residues. Trimming removed 5 bases at V and 5 bases at J, with 6 bases between. CDR3 in DNA: TGTGCCAGCAGTCGGGGTTATGGCTACACCTTC. Translated, it gives CASSRGYGYTF.

This rearrangement joins TRBV5-1 to TRBJ2-5, with TRBD1 identical over 10 bases. The CDR3 has 15 residues. The germline V gene has CDR1 SGHRS and CDR2 YFSETQ. V gave up 4 bases and J gave up 1 base; unmatched junction bases: 4. The CDR3 spells CASSRQGAIQETQYF. The DNA for the CDR3 is TGCGCCAGCAGCCGACAGGGGGCGATCCAAGAGACCCAGTACTTC.

The chain links TRBV5-1 to TRBJ1-6, with D perhaps matching TRBD1 (5 bases). CDR3 length equals 18 residues. Germline V lookup: CDR1 SGHRS, CDR2 YFSETQ. The V and J ends lost 0 bases and 3 bases respectively, with 16 bases between them. The CDR3 nucleotides are TGCGCCAGCAGCTTGGGATATCGGGGCAGGGACTATAATTCACCCCTCCACTTT. Its translation is CASSLGYRGRDYNSPLHF.

The V and J genes are TRBV14 and TRBJ1-4; the D is unclear. The length of the CDR3 is 14 residues. The germline V and J ends were trimmed by 0 bases and 8 bases, with 10 bases remaining between them. CDR1 and CDR2 (germline): SGHDN, FVKESK. The chain's CDR3 is CASSQDGPWEKLFF. The CDR3 nucleotides read TGTGCCAGCAGCCAAGATGGCCCGTGGGAAAAACTGTTTTTT.

The chain recombines TRBV3-1 (or the pseudogene TRBV3-2) with TRBJ2-1, with a possible D match to TRBD2 (5 bases). This CDR3 has 14 amino acids. Germline lookup yields CDR1 LGHDT and CDR2 YNNKEL (reference sequence). Trimming cost V 1 base and J 9 bases, with 13 bases left between them. As DNA, the CDR3 is TGTGCCAGCAGCCAAGTTTTCGGGGTAGGTGAGCAGTTCTTC. Translating gives CASSQVFGVGEQFF.

The V and J genes are TRBV29-1 and TRBJ2-7; TRBD1 aligns across 10 bases. The V and J ends lost 2 bases and 5 bases, in that order; junction bases with no gene match: 9. CDR1 and CDR2 from the germline V gene are SQVTM and ANQGSEA. CDR3 size: 15 residues. DNA of the CDR3: TGCAGCGTTGAACCCCGGACAGGGGGGGGCCACGAGCAGTACGTC. This codes for CSVEPRTGGGHEQYV.

This clone appeared once. V is TRBV5-1 and J is TRBJ1-1; the D is unclear. The CDR3 contains 13 residues. V was pared by 0 bases and J by 3 bases, with 6 bases between. The V gene's germline CDR1 is SGHRS and CDR2 YFSETQ. CDR3 in DNA: TGCGCCAGCAGCTTGGCTGTCTACACTGAAGCTTTCTTT. Protein sequence: CASSLAVYTEAFF. The full variable domain, rest sourced from reference TRBV5-1 and TRBJ1-1, is KAGVTQTPRYLIKTRGQQVTLSCSPISGHRSVSWYQQTPGQGLQFLFEYFSETQRNKGNFPGRFSGRQFSNSRSEMNVSTLELGDSALYLCASSLAVYTEAFFGQGTRLTVV.

This chain links TRBV6-5 with TRBJ1-1, with D possibly matching TRBD1 (6 bases). The CDR3 spans 15 residues. V gave up 6 bases and J gave up 1 base, with 15 bases separating them. Germline CDR1 MNHEY, CDR2 SVGAGI. This CDR3 reads CASSPPGARNTEAFF. CDR3 bases: TGTGCCAGCAGCCCACCGGGGGCCAGGAACACTGAAGCTTTCTTT.

This clone has a single count. The chain couples TRBV6-5 to TRBJ1-2; D is ambiguous. Trimming took off 0 bases at V and 2 bases at J, with 10 bases between the two ends. The CDR3 has 15 amino acids. Per germline, CDR1 MNHEY and CDR2 SVGAGI. The CDR3 DNA sequence: TGTGCCAGCAGTTACTCGAAGGGCAGAAACTATGGCTACACCTTC. It codes for CASSYSKGRNYGYTF.

In this sample, this clone turned up once. The chain links TRBV2 to TRBJ1-4; no definite D call. Between the trimmed V and J ends, which lost 4 bases and 7 bases, there was a span of 13 bases. The CDR3 loop spans 14 amino acids. CDR1 SNHLY and CDR2 FYNNEI come from the germline V gene. The CDR3 loop reads CASSGSSWGEKLFF. The DNA for the CDR3 is TGTGCCAGCAGTGGGTCTTCGTGGGGTGAAAAACTGTTTTTT.

This clone was observed a single time. J is TRBJ2-3 and V is TRBV5-1; 8 nucleotides agree with TRBD1. Germline V CDR1 and CDR2: SGHRS, YFSETQ. The CDR3 is made up of 14 amino acids. V gave up 5 bases and J gave up 4 bases; unmatched junction bases: 6. In DNA form, the CDR3 reads TGCGCCAGCAGTTGGCAGGGGGCGGCAGATACGCAGTATTTT. Translation gives CASSWQGAADTQYF.